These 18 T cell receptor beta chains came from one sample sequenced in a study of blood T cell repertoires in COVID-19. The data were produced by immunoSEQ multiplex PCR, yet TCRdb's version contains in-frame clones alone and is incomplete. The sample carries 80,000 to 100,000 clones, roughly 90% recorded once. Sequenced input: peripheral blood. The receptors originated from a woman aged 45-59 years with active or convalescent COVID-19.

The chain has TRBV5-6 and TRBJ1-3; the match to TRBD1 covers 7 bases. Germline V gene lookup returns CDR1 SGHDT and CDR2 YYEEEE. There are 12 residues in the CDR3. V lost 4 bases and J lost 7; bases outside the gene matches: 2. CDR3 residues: CASSLTGNTIYF. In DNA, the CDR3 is TGTGCCAGCAGCCTGACAGGGAACACCATATATTTT.

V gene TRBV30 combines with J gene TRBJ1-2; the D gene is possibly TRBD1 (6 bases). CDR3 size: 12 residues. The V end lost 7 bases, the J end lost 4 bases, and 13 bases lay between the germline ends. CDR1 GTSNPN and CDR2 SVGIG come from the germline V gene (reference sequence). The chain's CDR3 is CASPGGGYGYTF. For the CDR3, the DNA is TGTGCCTCCCCTGGGGGCGGCTATGGCTACACCTTC.

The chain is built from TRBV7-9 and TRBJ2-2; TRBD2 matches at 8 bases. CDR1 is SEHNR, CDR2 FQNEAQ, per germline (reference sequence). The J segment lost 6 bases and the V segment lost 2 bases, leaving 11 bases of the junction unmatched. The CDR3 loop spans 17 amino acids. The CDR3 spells CASSLTRGDGVPGELFF. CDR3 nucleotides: TGTGCCAGCAGCTTAACGCGGGGGGATGGTGTACCCGGGGAGCTGTTTTTT.

CDR3 in amino acids: CASSQEKGKAGELFF. In DNA, the CDR3 is TGTGCCAGCAGCCAAGAAAAGGGGAAGGCCGGGGAGCTGTTTTTT. The chain is built from TRBV3-1 (or the pseudogene TRBV3-2) and TRBJ2-2; a weak D match, TRBD1 (5 bases). Germline CDR1 and CDR2: LGHDT and YNNKEL (reference sequence). The CDR3 sequence is 15 residues long. Trimming cost V 0 bases and J 6 bases, with 11 bases left between them.

Written as DNA, the CDR3 is TGTGCCAGCAGCTTAGGGGGACTAGCCCTGGGGGATACGCAGTATTTT. Amino acids: CASSLGGLALGDTQYF. The chain is built from TRBV7-9 and TRBJ2-3; 9 bases align to TRBD2. This CDR3 contains 16 residues. Looked up from germline, CDR1 is SEHNR and CDR2 is FQNEAQ (reference sequence). Trimming at V came to 1 base and at J to 6 bases, leaving 8 bases not matched to a gene.

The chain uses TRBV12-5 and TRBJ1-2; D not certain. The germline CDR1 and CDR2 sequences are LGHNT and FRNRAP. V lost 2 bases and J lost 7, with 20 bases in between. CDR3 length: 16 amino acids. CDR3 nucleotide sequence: TGTGCTAGTGGTTTGCCGAGTCCCACGTCGTCCCCTGGCTACACCTTC. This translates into CASGLPSPTSSPGYTF.

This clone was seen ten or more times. CDR3 region: CASRRDTEAFF. CDR3 bases: TGTGCCAGCAGACGGGACACTGAAGCTTTCTTT. The gene calls are TRBV3-1 (or the pseudogene TRBV3-2) and TRBJ1-1; D call uncertain. The CDR3 extends over 11 amino acids. V was cut by 6 bases and J by 3 bases, with 5 bases left in between. The germline V gene has CDR1 LGHDT and CDR2 YNNKEL (reference sequence).

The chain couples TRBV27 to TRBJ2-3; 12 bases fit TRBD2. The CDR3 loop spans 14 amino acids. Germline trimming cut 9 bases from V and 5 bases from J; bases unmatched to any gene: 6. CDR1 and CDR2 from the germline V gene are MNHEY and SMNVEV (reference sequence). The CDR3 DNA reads TGTGCCAGTTCCGGGACTAGCGGGCGAGATACGCAGTATTTT. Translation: CASSGTSGRDTQYF.

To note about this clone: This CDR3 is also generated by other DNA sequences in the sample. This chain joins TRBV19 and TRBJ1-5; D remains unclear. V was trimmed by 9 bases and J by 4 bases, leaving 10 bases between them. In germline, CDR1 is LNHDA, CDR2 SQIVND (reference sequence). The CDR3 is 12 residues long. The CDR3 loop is CASRTGNQPQHF. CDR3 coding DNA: TGTGCCAGCCGCACGGGGAATCAGCCCCAGCATTTT.

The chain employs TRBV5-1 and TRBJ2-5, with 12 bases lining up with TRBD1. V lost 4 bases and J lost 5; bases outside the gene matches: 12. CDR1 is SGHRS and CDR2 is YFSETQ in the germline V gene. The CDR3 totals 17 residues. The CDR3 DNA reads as TGCGCCAGCAGCCGGGACAGGGGGCGCGGAAGCTTGGAGACCCAGTACTTC. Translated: CASSRDRGRGSLETQYF.

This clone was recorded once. The CDR3 here is CAWSGRGREGYTF. The CDR3 DNA reads as TGTGCCTGGAGTGGTAGGGGGCGCGAAGGCTACACCTTC. The V and J genes are TRBV30 and TRBJ1-2; 7 positions match TRBD1. Per the germline V gene, CDR1 is GTSNPN and CDR2 is SVGIG (reference sequence). This CDR3 is built from 13 residues. The V and J ends lost 1 base and 8 bases, in that order; junction bases with no gene match: 7.

CDR3 DNA: TGTGCCAGCAGTGACGGCAGCCTGACTAGCACAGATACGCAGTATTTT. This encodes CASSDGSLTSTDTQYF. The V and J genes are TRBV6-4 and TRBJ2-3; D is unclear. V lost 2 bases to trimming and J lost 0 bases, with 12 bases between them. This CDR3 has 16 residues. Germline values: CDR1 MRHNA, CDR2 SNTAGT.

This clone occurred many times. DNA for the CDR3: TGTGCCAGCAGCTTAGTACAGGGGGCGAGGGGAAACACCATATATTTT. Protein product: CASSLVQGARGNTIYF. This chain connects TRBV7-9 to TRBJ1-3; 9 bases are a match to TRBD1. The CDR3 is made up of 16 amino acids. With 1 base clipped from V and 4 bases from J, the junction kept 5 bases outside the gene matches. CDR1 and CDR2 from the germline V gene are SEHNR and FQNEAQ (reference sequence).

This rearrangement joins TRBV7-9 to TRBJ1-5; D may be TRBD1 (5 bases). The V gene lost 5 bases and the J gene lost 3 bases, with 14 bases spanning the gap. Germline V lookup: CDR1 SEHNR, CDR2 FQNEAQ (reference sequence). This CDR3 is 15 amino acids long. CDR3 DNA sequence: TGTGCCAGCAGCCATGGGGGGGTTGACAATCAGCCCCAGCATTTT. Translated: CASSHGGVDNQPQHF.

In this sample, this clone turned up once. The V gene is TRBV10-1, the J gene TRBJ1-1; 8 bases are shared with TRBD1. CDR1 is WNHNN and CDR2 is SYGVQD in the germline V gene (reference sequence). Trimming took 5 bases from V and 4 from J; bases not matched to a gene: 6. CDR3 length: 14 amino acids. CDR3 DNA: TGCGCCAGCAGTTTCGCGACAGGGGTCACTGAAGCTTTCTTT. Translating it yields CASSFATGVTEAFF.

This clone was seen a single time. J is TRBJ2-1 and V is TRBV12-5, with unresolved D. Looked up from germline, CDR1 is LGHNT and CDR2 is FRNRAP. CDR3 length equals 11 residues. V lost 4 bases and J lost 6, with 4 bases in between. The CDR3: CASGSLNEQFF. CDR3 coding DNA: TGTGCTAGTGGTTCCCTCAATGAGCAGTTCTTC.

CDR3 sequence reads: CASSERGVGTYNSPLHF. The CDR3 DNA reads as TGTGCCAGCAGTGAACGGGGGGTTGGAACCTATAATTCACCCCTCCACTTT. The rearrangement links TRBV6-1 to TRBJ1-6; perhaps TRBD1 as D (5 bases). This CDR3 is built from 17 residues. V gave up 2 bases and J gave up 2 bases, with 13 bases separating them. Germline V gene sequence: CDR1 MNHNS, CDR2 SASEGT.

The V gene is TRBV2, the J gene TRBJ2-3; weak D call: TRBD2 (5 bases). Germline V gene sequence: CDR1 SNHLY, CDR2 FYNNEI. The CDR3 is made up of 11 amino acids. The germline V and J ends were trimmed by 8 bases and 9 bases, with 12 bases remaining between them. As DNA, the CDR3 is TGTGCCAGCCTCGGTGGGAGAACGCAGTATTTT. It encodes CASLGGRTQYF.